These T cell receptor beta chains were read from a single sample in a study of PD-1 blockade in classical Hodgkin lymphoma. Libraries were prepared by immunoSEQ multiplex PCR; TCRdb keeps only in-frame clonotypes and omits some of them. The table lists about 27,000 clones, about 74% of them singletons. This specimen consisted of CD4+ T cells from blood, obtained at baseline. These receptor sequences come from a human donor with classical Hodgkin lymphoma. Both conserved end residues are trimmed from each CDR3. The size field is filled for only some rows; it gives once, few, many or a size class.

>TRBJ2-3|TRBV27|NA
ASSEIGGADTQY
>TRBJ2-7|TRBV27|NA
ASSLSVGQGGNEQY
>TRBJ2-2|TRBV11-2|NA
ASSSRGAGAGELF
>TRBJ1-3|TRBV9|NA
ASSAADRGYSGNTIY
>TRBJ2-7|TRBV18|NA
ASSPGLAGFLEQY
>TRBJ1-5|TRBV19|NA
ASSTPGGNQPQH
>TRBJ2-3|TRBV5-1|NA
ASSLEGSPEEDTQY
>TRBJ2-7|TRBV5-1|few
ASSFGAAISYEQY
>TRBJ1-5|TRBV2|NA
ASRPQGYNNQPQH
>TRBJ1-1|TRBV18|NA
ASSPSGEHTEAF
>TRBJ2-7|TRBV29-1|NA
SVDLGGREQY
>TRBJ1-3|TRBV9|once
ASSAFRSSGNTIY
>TRBJ2-1|TRBV19|NA
ASSITSGGAGDEQF
>TRBJ2-4|TRBV7-6|NA
ASSPRLGLAGGKNIQY
>TRBJ1-4|TRBV19|NA
ASSMGQGRTEKLF
>TRBJ2-3|TRBV5-3|NA
ARSLDDATPDTQY
>TRBJ2-5|TRBV9|NA
ASSAGQETQY
>TRBJ1-2|TRBV11-1|NA
ASSLGQFNYGYT
>TRBJ1-4|TRBV5-1|NA
ASSFTGNTNEKLF
>TRBJ1-1|TRBV7-2|NA
ASSFIGRGDTEAF
>TRBJ1-5|TRBV27|few
ASSLRDGGQPQH
>TRBJ2-1|TRBV5-6|NA
ASSLEGTGWVRYNEQF
>TRBJ2-3|TRBV5-1|NA
ASSLSASTTDTQY
>TRBJ2-5|TRBV7-2|NA
ASTVGGTNQETQY
>TRBJ2-1|TRBV19|once
ASSSRGHSYNEQF
>TRBJ2-2|TRBV28|NA
AARLGSGGELF
>TRBJ2-2|TRBV7-2|NA
ASSSSRGTGELF
>TRBJ1-3|TRBV28|NA
ASSLTVPGNTIY
>TRBJ2-1|TRBV19|once
ASSIFPASSEYNEQF
>TRBJ1-3|TRBV2|NA
ASYRTGNTIY
>TRBJ2-5|TRBV7-7|NA
ASSFVLTGDALTIQETQY
>TRBJ1-3|TRBV11-3|NA
ASSLGSGNTIY
>TRBJ1-4|TRBV7-2|NA
ASSRTGGKTNEKLF
>TRBJ1-2|TRBV29-1|NA
SGASGGYGYT
>TRBJ2-7|TRBV29-1|NA
SVEGLYTGTGKGEQY
>TRBJ2-5|TRBV28|NA
ASSLWGWDSQETQY
>TRBJ1-6|TRBV4-2|few
ASSIQGNNSPLH
>TRBJ2-3|TRBV19|NA
ASADTSTDTQY
>TRBJ1-5|TRBV30|NA
AWSTGGNQPQH
>TRBJ2-7|TRBV18|NA
ASSPAKIGEQY
>TRBJ1-2|TRBV19|NA
ANTRDSFYGYT
>TRBJ1-1|TRBV30|NA
AWSGPGLRTEAF